This T cell receptor (beta chain) was identified during a study of blood T cell repertoires in COVID-19. About the study: Italy, Spain and the United States were the sources of the convalescent and acute COVID-19 samples. PBMCs, B-cell-depleted T cells, or T cells provided the cDNA or gDNA that made up the material.

Looked up from germline, CDR1 is LGHNA and CDR2 is YSLEER. Unmatched junction bases numbered 2, after V lost 2 bases and J lost 0 bases. The CDR3 spans 16 residues. Generated by immunoSEQ multiplex PCR, the TCRdb table keeps only in-frame clones and is missing some. The data contain a few hundred thousand clones, just under 85% of them singletons. Grouping used clinical history reported by participants in a survey and questionnaire. In its sample, this clone was seen once. This TCR was recovered from a man aged 35-49 years who had recovered from COVID-19. The chain joins TRBV4-3 to TRBJ1-4; 8 bases map to TRBD1. The sample was PBMCs or T cells enriched from blood (not recorded which). The CDR3 sequence is CASSQTGGATNEKLFF. The CDR3 nucleotides are TGCGCCAGCAGCCAAACAGGGGGTGCAACTAATGAAAAACTGTTTTTT.